These T cell receptor beta chains were read from a single sample in a study of T cells in Graves' hyperthyroidism and ophthalmopathy. TCRdb called the multiplex PCR reads again in MiXCR, with one record for every CDR3 protein. There are hundreds of thousands of distinct CDR3 sequences in the sample; 46% occur only once, and roughly 8.2% lies in the top ten. What was sequenced was peripheral blood or thyroid tissue (not recorded which). These receptors were collected from a woman under 30 with Graves' hyperthyroidism. Both conserved end residues are part of each CDR3. The order of the fields is clone size, J gene, D gene, V gene, CDR3 protein, CDR3 DNA. The D gene is left open where the match is weak. Expanded clones are given a class, and other clones once, few, many or no size at all.

>NA|TRBJ1-4|NA|TRBV6-2/TRBV6-3
CASSFGTDNEKLFF
TGTGCCAGCAGTTTCGGGACTGATAATGAAAAACTGTTTTTT
>NA|TRBJ2-7|NA|TRBV7-2
CASSPGGGALYEQYF
TGTGCCAGCAGCCCAGGGGGGGGGGCACTATACGAGCAGTACTTC
>NA|TRBJ1-2|NA|TRBV7-2
CASSLGPQSAANYGYTF
TGTGCCAGCAGCCTTGGACCGCAATCGGCGGCTAACTATGGCTACACCTTC
>many|TRBJ2-5|NA|TRBV24-1
CATSPAVSQETQYF
TGTGCCACCAGTCCCGCCGTAAGCCAAGAGACCCAGTACTTC
>few|TRBJ1-2|NA|TRBV20-1
CSARDPGAPGGYTF
TGCAGTGCTAGAGATCCTGGGGCCCCTGGTGGCTACACCTTC
>many|TRBJ2-6|NA|TRBV6-5
CASSQDTGIDVLTF
TGTGCCAGCAGCCAGGATACAGGGATCGACGTCCTGACTTTC
>few|TRBJ2-7|TRBD1|TRBV5-8
CASSPRDRDEQYF
TGTGCCAGCTCCCCCCGGGACAGGGACGAGCAGTACTTC
>NA|TRBJ1-2|NA|TRBV11-1
CASSLLLLRDNGVYGYTF
TGTGCCAGCAGCCTCCTGTTGCTACGGGACAACGGGGTTTATGGCTACACCTTC
>many|TRBJ1-4|TRBD1|TRBV2
CASSADRGSDEKLFF
TGTGCCAGCAGTGCGGACAGGGGATCGGATGAAAAACTGTTTTTT
>many|TRBJ1-6|TRBD1|TRBV2
CASSPQGDSPLHF
TGTGCCAGCAGTCCACAGGGGGATTCACCCCTCCACTTT
>NA|TRBJ2-7|TRBD2|TRBV20-1
CSATLAGLSYEQYF
TGCAGTGCTACTCTAGCGGGTCTTTCCTACGAGCAGTACTTC
>NA|TRBJ1-4|NA|TRBV7-9
CASSLESQGEKLFF
TGTGCCAGCAGCTTGGAATCCCAGGGGGAAAAACTGTTTTTT
>NA|TRBJ1-5|NA|TRBV29-1
CSQVDGSNQPQHF
TGCAGCCAAGTCGACGGTAGCAATCAGCCCCAGCATTTT
>NA|TRBJ2-2|NA|TRBV7-2
CASSLEGLTGELFF
TGTGCCAGCAGCTTAGAGGGACTTACCGGGGAGCTGTTTTTT
>few|TRBJ2-7|NA|TRBV18
CASSPMAAKGKQYF
TGTGCCAGCTCACCGATGGCCGCTAAAGGGAAGCAGTACTTC
>NA|TRBJ2-7|NA|TRBV7-9
CASSLGGQGGQYF
TGTGCCAGCAGCTTAGGGGGCCAGGGTGGGCAGTACTTC
>many|TRBJ1-2|NA|TRBV29-1
CSVDDANYGYTF
TGCAGCGTTGATGACGCCAACTATGGCTACACCTTC
>NA|TRBJ1-5|NA|TRBV29-1
CSASQIPGANQPQHF
TGCAGCGCCAGCCAGATCCCAGGGGCCAATCAGCCCCAGCATTTT
>NA|TRBJ1-6|TRBD1|TRBV14
CASSQRSPGQGNSPLHF
TGTGCCAGCAGCCAGAGGTCCCCGGGACAGGGTAATTCACCCCTCCACTTT
>NA|TRBJ1-1|NA|TRBV11-1
CASSLGAVDEAFF
TGTGCCAGCAGCTTAGGGGCAGTTGATGAAGCTTTCTTT
>many|TRBJ1-2|NA|TRBV7-8
CASSPGPGYGYTF
TGTGCCAGCAGCCCAGGCCCAGGCTATGGCTACACCTTC
>few|TRBJ1-5|NA|TRBV5-5
CASRPFSGIGNQPQHF
TGTGCCAGCAGGCCGTTTTCGGGAATAGGCAATCAGCCCCAGCATTTT
>NA|TRBJ2-6|NA|TRBV13
CASSLGGRSGANVLTF
TGTGCCAGCAGCTTAGGTGGGAGAAGTGGGGCCAACGTCCTGACTTTC
>once|TRBJ2-6|TRBD1|TRBV15
CATSRDRTGVGANVLTF
TGTGCCACCAGCAGAGATCGGACAGGGGTCGGGGCCAACGTCCTGACTTTC
>many|TRBJ1-3|NA|TRBV10-3
CAISEPGTFRNTIYF
TGTGCCATCAGTGAGCCCGGGACATTCCGAAACACCATATATTTT
>few|TRBJ2-7|TRBD1|TRBV7-2
CASTRPGTGSEKQYF
TGTGCCAGCACCAGACCCGGGACAGGCTCTGAGAAGCAGTACTTC
>many|TRBJ1-1|NA|TRBV5-1
CASLAGGRDGEAFF
TGCGCCAGTCTTGCTGGAGGTCGTGACGGTGAAGCTTTCTTT
>NA|TRBJ2-7|NA|TRBV10-3
CAISEMGVTYEQYF
TGTGCCATCAGTGAGATGGGGGTTACCTACGAGCAGTACTTC
>NA|TRBJ2-7|NA|TRBV13
CASSASDTQQYF
TGTGCCAGCAGCGCCTCTGACACCCAGCAGTACTTC
>NA|TRBJ1-1|NA|TRBV7-8
CASSLEAYTEAFF
TGTGCCAGCAGCTTAGAGGCATACACTGAAGCTTTCTTT
>NA|TRBJ2-7|TRBD1|TRBV14
CASSPQGQTYEQYF
TGTGCCAGCTCACCACAGGGACAGACATACGAGCAGTACTTC
>few|TRBJ2-5|NA|TRBV14
CASSPRDNQETQYF
TGTGCCAGCAGCCCCCGGGACAACCAAGAGACCCAGTACTTC
>NA|TRBJ2-7|NA|TRBV20-1
CSARDRSGTNEQYF
TGCAGTGCTAGAGATCGGTCTGGGACAAACGAGCAGTACTTC
>NA|TRBJ2-7|TRBD1|TRBV2
CASSDNGRDRVSYEQYF
TGTGCCAGCAGTGACAATGGTCGGGACAGGGTATCCTACGAGCAGTACTTC
>NA|TRBJ2-7|NA|TRBV10-3
CASSYTWTVDYEQYF
TGTGCCAGCAGTTACACCTGGACAGTGGACTACGAGCAGTACTTC
>few|TRBJ2-5|NA|TRBV2
CASSQDPMYETQYF
TGTGCCAGCAGCCAAGATCCGATGTACGAGACCCAGTACTTC
>many|TRBJ2-5|NA|TRBV7-2
CASSLALGIAFQETQYF
TGTGCCAGCAGCTTAGCGCTGGGAATAGCCTTCCAAGAGACCCAGTACTTC
>few|TRBJ2-7|TRBD2|TRBV7-9
CASSSRLAASEQYF
TGTGCCAGCAGCTCTCGCCTAGCGGCAAGCGAGCAGTACTTC
>NA|TRBJ1-2|NA|TRBV2
CASSEEGWYGYTF
TGTGCCAGCAGTGAGGAGGGGTGGTATGGCTACACCTTC
>many|TRBJ1-1|NA|TRBV29-1
CSVPTPRTEAFF
TGCAGCGTCCCAACCCCCCGCACTGAAGCTTTCTTT
>many|TRBJ1-1|TRBD1|TRBV2
CASGTGALEAFF
TGTGCCAGCGGGACAGGGGCGCTTGAAGCTTTCTTT
>NA|TRBJ1-5|NA|TRBV5-1
CASSLDNPEQPQHF
TGCGCCAGCAGCTTGGACAACCCGGAGCAGCCCCAGCATTTT
>many|TRBJ1-2|TRBD1|TRBV2
CASSEALPFMTGWYGYTF
TGTGCCAGCAGTGAAGCGCTTCCCTTTATGACAGGGTGGTATGGCTACACCTTC
>once|TRBJ2-5|NA|TRBV20-1
CSAGGYETQYF
TGCAGTGCTGGAGGGTACGAGACCCAGTACTTC
>NA|TRBJ1-6|TRBD1|TRBV19
CASTTGTSPLHF
TGTGCCAGTACGACAGGGACTTCACCCCTCCACTTT
>few|TRBJ2-7|NA|TRBV7-9
CASSPVGGRYEQYF
TGTGCCAGCAGCCCTGTTGGCGGCCGGTACGAGCAGTACTTC
>few|TRBJ1-1|TRBD1|TRBV2
CASSTGGAGEAFF
TGTGCCAGCAGTACAGGGGGCGCGGGTGAAGCTTTCTTT
>many|TRBJ1-5|NA|TRBV10-3
CAISPGQNQPQHF
TGTGCCATCAGTCCCGGACAGAATCAGCCCCAGCATTTT
>many|TRBJ2-7|TRBD2|TRBV29-1
CSVAAGTRVFEQYF
TGCAGCGTCGCTGCCGGGACTAGGGTATTCGAGCAGTACTTC
>NA|TRBJ2-7|NA|TRBV5-1
CASRTENTGESDEQYF
TGCGCCAGCCGGACGGAGAACACCGGGGAGAGCGACGAGCAGTACTTC
>NA|TRBJ1-5|NA|TRBV2
CASSFRIGNQPQHF
TGTGCCAGCAGTTTTCGTATTGGGAATCAGCCCCAGCATTTT
>NA|TRBJ1-1|NA|TRBV11-1
CASSLAGLAAEAFF
TGTGCCAGCAGTTTAGCCGGTCTGGCGGCTGAAGCTTTCTTT
>many|TRBJ1-1|NA|TRBV2
CASHKDTMNTEAFF
TGTGCCAGCCACAAGGACACCATGAACACTGAAGCTTTCTTT
>NA|TRBJ2-5|NA|TRBV10-3
CAISATGVQETQYF
TGTGCCATCAGTGCGACAGGAGTCCAAGAGACCCAGTACTTC
>NA|TRBJ2-5|TRBD2|TRBV29-1
CSPEPGLATLKETQYF
TGCAGCCCGGAGCCGGGACTAGCGACGTTGAAAGAGACCCAGTACTTC
>few|TRBJ1-5|TRBD1|TRBV19
CASSKQGFDNQPQHF
TGTGCCAGTAGTAAACAGGGGTTTGACAATCAGCCCCAGCATTTT
>NA|TRBJ1-5|NA|TRBV29-1
CSARREGPQHF
TGCAGCGCTAGACGCGAGGGGCCCCAGCATTTT
>NA|TRBJ2-7|NA|TRBV12-3/TRBV12-4
CASSLGGPSSSYEQYF
TGTGCCAGCAGCTTGGGAGGCCCTAGCTCCTCCTACGAGCAGTACTTC
>once|TRBJ2-7|NA|TRBV6-5
CASGYGLLGNYEQYF
TGTGCCAGCGGCTACGGTCTTTTGGGGAACTACGAGCAGTACTTC